The sequence of this TCR beta chain was determined in a study of long-term antiretroviral therapy in people with HIV. This CDR3 is 13 amino acids long. Germline CDR1 is SGHNT and CDR2 is YYREEE (reference sequence). The V and J ends lost 0 bases and 7 bases respectively, with 7 bases between them. Notes on this clone: The antigen is undetermined.

Treatment for all HIV-infected participants took place in the United States. Sequencing relied on immunoSEQ assay v3.0, run at survey level. Sequencing used immunoSEQ multiplex PCR; TCRdb keeps in-frame clones, though not all of them. The sample has tens of thousands of clones, 70% to 90% seen once; the top ten hold less than 5%. Broader study findings: Pre-ART-expanded clones dominated the repertoire at all time points.

V is TRBV5-4 and J is TRBJ2-2, with TRBD1 as a possible D gene (5 bases). The sequence came from a man between 18 and 29 years old with HIV. Sequenced here: unsorted PBMCs, sampled 0.8 years before starting antiretroviral therapy. CDR3 region: CASSLARGGELFF. The CDR3, as DNA: TGTGCCAGCAGCTTGGCTAGGGGCGGGGAGCTGTTTTTT. The whole variable domain, filled in from reference TRBV5-4 and TRBJ2-2, reads ETGVTQSPTHLIKTRGQQVTLRCSSQSGHNTVSWYQQALGQGPQFIFQYYREEENGRGNFPPRFSGLQFPNYSSELNVNALELDDSALYLCASSLARGGELFFGEGSRLTVL.